A single sample is the source of the 16 T cell receptor beta chains below, sequenced in a study of T cells in Graves' hyperthyroidism and ophthalmopathy. RNA transcripts yielded amplified TCR beta CDR3 regions. With the HTBI primer set, the TCR CDR3 went through a first round of RT-PCR. TCRdb re-called the multiplex PCR reads with MiXCR, one entry per CDR3 protein. The profile shows hundreds of thousands of distinct CDR3 sequences, around 21% of them singletons. Sequencing was done on a sample of blood. Every receptor here comes from a man aged 30 to 39 with Graves' ophthalmopathy.

The chain joins TRBV7-3 to TRBJ2-1, with 11 bases fitting TRBD2. The CDR3 spans 16 residues. The junction had 7 bases not matched to a gene; V was cut back by 4 bases and J by 5 bases. Germline V gives CDR1 SGHTA, CDR2 FQGTGA. DNA of the CDR3: TGTGCCAGCAGCTCTTCACTAGCGGGAGCGGACAATGAGCAGTTCTTC. Its translation: CASSSSLAGADNEQFF.

J is TRBJ2-1 and V is TRBV20-1; 9 bases agree with TRBD2. The CDR3 spans 16 residues. The germline V gene encodes CDR1 DFQATT and CDR2 SNEGSKA (reference sequence). V was pared by 4 bases and J by 3 bases, with 10 bases of the junction left unmatched. CDR3 in amino acids: CSANAGGPGNYNEQFF. CDR3 sequence (DNA): TGCAGTGCTAACGCGGGAGGGCCCGGTAACTACAATGAGCAGTTCTTC.

This clonotype was observed at least ten times. The rearrangement joins TRBV3-1 to TRBJ1-1, with 7 bases aligning to TRBD1. The germline gives CDR1 LGHDT, CDR2 YNNKEL (reference sequence). J was trimmed by 1 base and V by 7 bases; bases with no gene match: 6. The CDR3 runs 14 residues. The CDR3 coding sequence is TGTGCCAGCACGCGACAGGGCCCGAACACTGAAGCTTTCTTT. Translating it yields CASTRQGPNTEAFF.

This clonotype was recorded a few times. The V and J genes are TRBV5-1 and TRBJ1-1; D is unclear. V lost 4 bases, J lost 1 base, and 14 bases lay in between. This CDR3 region has 15 residues. Germline V gene lookup returns CDR1 SGHRS and CDR2 YFSETQ. The CDR3 DNA follows: TGCGCCAGCAGCACACGGAGCGGGGAGAACACTGAAGCTTTCTTT. Its protein product is CASSTRSGENTEAFF.

The chain recombines TRBV6-2 or TRBV6-3 with TRBJ1-6; no clear D. Germline CDR1 is MNHEY and CDR2 is SVGEGT. Deletions cut 0 bases from V and 7 bases from J, with 10 bases between. The CDR3 runs to 15 residues. The CDR3 reads CASSYSSRKNSPLHF. Here the CDR3 DNA reads TGTGCCAGCAGTTACTCTAGCAGGAAAAATTCACCCCTCCACTTT.

This clonotype was seen at least ten times. The chain employs TRBV6-1 and TRBJ1-4; tentatively, D is TRBD1 (6 bases). This CDR3 contains 18 residues. Germline CDR1 reads MNHNS; CDR2 reads SASEGT. Deletions cut 6 bases from V and 4 bases from J, with 24 bases between. DNA of the CDR3: TGTGCCAGCAGCACCGGAAGACAGGTCCTTAGGGGTAATGAAAAACTGTTTTTT. Its translation is CASSTGRQVLRGNEKLFF.

The rearrangement links TRBV6-2 or TRBV6-3 to TRBJ2-1; D call uncertain. Per germline, CDR1 MNHEY and CDR2 SVGEGT. The CDR3 runs 14 residues. The V gene lost 2 bases and the J gene lost 10 bases, with 15 bases spanning the gap. CDR3 in amino acids: CASSYPAGGLEQFF. DNA for the CDR3: TGTGCCAGCAGTTACCCAGCAGGTGGGTTGGAGCAGTTCTTC.

The chain carries TRBV6-2 or TRBV6-3 and TRBJ2-7; unclear D gene. Germline CDR1 reads MNHEY; CDR2 reads SVGEGT. Trimming stripped 2 bases from V and 5 bases from J, with 16 bases between. The CDR3 totals 15 residues. The CDR3 bases are TGTGCCAGCAGTTACGTCCCAGTCCCTTCCGACGAGCAGTACTTC. Its protein product is CASSYVPVPSDEQYF.

This CDR3 reads CASSQDYGSSPGLAGRREETQYF. The CDR3 DNA reads TGTGCCAGCAGCCAAGATTACGGTTCGTCACCGGGACTAGCGGGAAGACGAGAAGAGACCCAGTACTTC. The chain is built from TRBV4-2 and TRBJ2-5; 13 positions match TRBD2. The J segment lost 3 bases and the V segment lost 0 bases, leaving 22 bases of the junction unmatched. CDR1 and CDR2 (germline): LGHNA, YNFKEQ. The CDR3 covers 23 residues.

The chain has TRBV20-1 and TRBJ2-3; the D call may be TRBD1 or TRBD2 (5 bases each). Germline V gene data show CDR1 as DFQATT and CDR2 as SNEGSKA (reference sequence). The CDR3 extends over 14 amino acids. V was shortened by 3 bases and J by 3 bases, with 13 bases between the two germline ends. The CDR3, as DNA: TGCAGTGCTAGGTGGGACCCCGGGACAGATACGCAGTATTTT. As protein: CSARWDPGTDTQYF.

The rearrangement links TRBV12-3 or TRBV12-4 to TRBJ2-1, with 7 positions matching TRBD1. J lost 1 base, V lost 4 bases, and 16 bases had no gene match. The CDR3 loop spans 19 amino acids. The CDR3, as DNA: TGTGCCAGCAGTTCACCAGGGGGTCAGCGCCTATTGTCCTACAATGAGCAGTTCTTC. Amino acid sequence: CASSSPGGQRLLSYNEQFF.

This clonotype turned up a few times. The chain has TRBV4-1 and TRBJ1-4; D remains ambiguous. CDR1 is MGHRA and CDR2 is YSYEKL in the germline V gene. V lost 1 base and J lost 4, with 13 bases in between. The CDR3 extends over 16 amino acids. The CDR3 loop is CASSQGGGYGNEKLFF. The CDR3 DNA reads as TGCGCCAGCAGCCAAGGGGGAGGGTATGGTAATGAAAAACTGTTTTTT.

This clonotype appeared once. CDR3 in DNA: TGTGCCAGCAGTTACAACCCAGGGGGCCCGAACACTGAAGCTTTCTTT. It is translated as CASSYNPGGPNTEAFF. The rearrangement joins TRBV6-2 or TRBV6-3 to TRBJ1-1; 8 nucleotides agree with TRBD1. V gave up 2 bases and J gave up 1 base; unmatched junction bases: 6. Per the germline V gene, CDR1 is MNHEY and CDR2 is SVGEGT. The CDR3 spans 16 residues.

This clonotype was counted at least ten times. The chain joins TRBV28 to TRBJ1-2; D remains ambiguous. V was shortened by 6 bases and J by 0 bases, with 2 bases between the two germline ends. From germline, CDR1 is MDHEN and CDR2 SYDVKM. The CDR3 extends over 11 amino acids. CDR3 protein: CASRANYGYTF. The CDR3 DNA is TGTGCCAGCAGGGCTAACTATGGCTACACCTTC.

Only a few counts were recorded for this clonotype. The J gene is TRBJ2-3, the V gene TRBV7-9, with a possible D match to TRBD2 (6 bases). The V gene's germline CDR1 is SEHNR and CDR2 FQNEAQ (reference sequence). This CDR3 has 17 amino acids. V lost 5 bases to trimming and J lost 6 bases, with 24 bases between them. The CDR3 coding sequence is TGTGCCAGCAGCCGGGGCGGGGCGCTCTTCTCGCGGGATACGCAGTATTTT. Its translation is CASSRGGALFSRDTQYF. Based on the CDR3 plus reference TRBV7-9 and TRBJ2-3, the full variable domain is DTGVSQNPRHKITKRGQNVTFRCDPISEHNRLYWYRQTLGQGPEFLTYFQNEAQLEKSRLLSDRFSAERPKGSFSTLEIQRTEQGDSAMYLCASSRGGALFSRDTQYFGPGTRLTVL.

This clonotype was observed at least ten times. This sequence joins TRBV11-2 and TRBJ1-1; D not resolved. The CDR3 is 14 amino acids. CDR1 and CDR2 from the germline V gene are SGHAT and FQNNGV. Trimming shortened V by 1 base and J by 0 bases, and 6 bases separated the two germline ends. CDR3 nucleotides: TGTGCCAGCAGCTTAGCACCGGTGAACACTGAAGCTTTCTTT. Protein: CASSLAPVNTEAFF.